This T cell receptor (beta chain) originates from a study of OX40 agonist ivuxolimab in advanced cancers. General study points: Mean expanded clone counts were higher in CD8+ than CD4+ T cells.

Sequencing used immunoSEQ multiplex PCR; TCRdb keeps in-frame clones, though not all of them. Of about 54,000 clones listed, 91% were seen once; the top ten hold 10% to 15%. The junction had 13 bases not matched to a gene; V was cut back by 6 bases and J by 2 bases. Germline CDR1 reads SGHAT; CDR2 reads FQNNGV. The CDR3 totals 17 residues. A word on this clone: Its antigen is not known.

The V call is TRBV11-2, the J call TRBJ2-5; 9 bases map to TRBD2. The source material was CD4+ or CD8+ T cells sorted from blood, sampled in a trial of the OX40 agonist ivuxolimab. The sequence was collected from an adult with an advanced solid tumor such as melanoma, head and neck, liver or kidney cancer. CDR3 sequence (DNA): TGTGCCAGCAGACAACTTAGGGCCAGCGGGGGGCAAGAGACCCAGTACTTC. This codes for CASRQLRASGGQETQYF.